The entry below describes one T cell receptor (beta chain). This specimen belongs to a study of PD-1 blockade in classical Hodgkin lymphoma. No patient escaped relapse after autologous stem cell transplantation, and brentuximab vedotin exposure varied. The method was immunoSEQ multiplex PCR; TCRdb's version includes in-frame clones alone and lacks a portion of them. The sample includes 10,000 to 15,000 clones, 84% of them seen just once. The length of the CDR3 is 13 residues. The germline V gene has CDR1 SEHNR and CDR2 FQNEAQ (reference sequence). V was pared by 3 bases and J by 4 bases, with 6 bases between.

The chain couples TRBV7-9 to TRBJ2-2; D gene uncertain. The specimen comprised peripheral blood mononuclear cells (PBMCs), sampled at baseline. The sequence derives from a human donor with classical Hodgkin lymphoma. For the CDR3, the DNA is TGTGCCAGCAGCTTGCAGTCCACCGGGGAGCTGTTTTTT. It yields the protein CASSLQSTGELFF.